These T cell receptor beta chains were read from a single sample in a study of CD8 T cell repertoires and HIV-1 epitope variants. No cognate antigen is known for these TCRs. The table came from immunoSEQ multiplex PCR; TCRdb's copy has only in-frame clones and leaves some out. The sample lists about 4,800 clones, roughly 67% occurring once. Sequencing was done on a sample of cultured CD8+ T cells derived from PBMCs. The source of these receptors is a male donor with HIV. The CDR3 runs from the conserved cysteine through the conserved F or W.

>TRBJ1-3|TRBV11-2
CASSLPPDGSSGNTIYF
>TRBJ2-7|TRBV7-9
CASSQEPGAGALSSYEQYF
>TRBJ2-1|TRBV5-1
CASSQDGTRLQFF
>TRBJ2-7|TRBV2
CASSERGYSYEQYF
>TRBJ2-7|TRBV4-2
CASSQGGEGHPAYEQYF
>TRBJ2-3|TRBV7-8
CASSPDYGGAFADTQYF
>TRBJ2-3|TRBV9
CASKGTASTDTQYF
>.|TRBV6-5
CASRVGAYEQYF
>TRBJ2-1|TRBV27
CASSLGGGSNEQFF
>TRBJ1-5|TRBV7-8
CASSLAGATGGMGQPQHF
>TRBJ2-1|TRBV15
CATSPGLAGLNEQFF
>TRBJ1-5|TRBV27
CASSRTRGGNQPQHF
>TRBJ2-7|TRBV5-4
CASSLNRREQYF
>TRBJ2-2|TRBV19
CAVGGMYTGELFF
>TRBJ1-6|TRBV5-1
CASSPTRHPPGQINSPLHF
>TRBJ2-2|TRBV7-2
CASSLDWRERRGGELFF
>TRBJ2-7|TRBV4-1
CASSRILDYEQYF
>TRBJ2-3|TRBV30
CAWSVRGGGDTQYF
>TRBJ1-6|TRBV5-6
CASSLKRINAPLHF
>TRBJ2-7|TRBV7-7
CASSFSDKAVQYF
>TRBJ2-2|TRBV9
CASSSGGDTGELFF
>TRBJ2-2|TRBV15
CATSVGANTGELFF
>TRBJ2-7|TRBV5-3
CASSLQGDYEQYF
>TRBJ1-6|TRBV19
CASTTLTGGSYNSPLHF
>TRBJ1-1|TRBV7-6
CASSLGDGSANTEAFF
>TRBJ1-5|TRBV7-2
CASSLRPNQPQHF
>TRBJ2-7|TRBV28
CASASGTGIHEQYF
>TRBJ2-6|TRBV18
CASSPITGRAYTSGANVLTF
>TRBJ1-4|TRBV7-2
CASSGAGAREKLFF
>TRBJ1-4|TRBV9
CASSVGPDNEKLFF
>TRBJ2-5|TRBV9
CASSAPGQGAGEQYF
>TRBJ2-7|TRBV5-6
CASSPGTGGEQYF
>TRBJ2-2|TRBV14
CASRLEANTGELFF
>TRBJ2-1|TRBV28
CASSFHTSGYEQFF
>TRBJ2-7|TRBV6-5
CASSYSISDPYEQYF
>TRBJ2-3|TRBV28
CASSLGARTDTQYF
>TRBJ1-4|TRBV19
CASSTQTDRTMREKLFF
>TRBJ2-7|TRBV28
CASTPLADIPYEQYF
>TRBJ1-2|TRBV28
CASSSTAAGQPPGGYTF